Below, one T cell receptor (beta chain) is given with its context. Antigen: not known. The assay was immunoSEQ multiplex PCR, and TCRdb's table has in-frame clones only and misses some. The sample yields around 60,000 clones, roughly 91% seen once. This specimen belongs to a study of OX40 agonist ivuxolimab in advanced cancers. Study-level results: CD4+ and CD8+ blood T cells expanded clonally by week 6 at 0.1 to 3.0 mg/kg. The average count of expanded clones was higher among CD8+ T cells than among CD4+.

The germline V gene encodes CDR1 LNHDA and CDR2 SQIVND (reference sequence). Trimming shortened V by 7 bases and J by 6 bases, and 15 bases separated the two germline ends. The CDR3 totals 13 residues. V is TRBV19 and J is TRBJ1-1; D unclear. The sequencing used CD4+ or CD8+ T cells sorted from blood, collected in a trial of the OX40 agonist ivuxolimab. The sequence came from an adult with an advanced solid tumor such as melanoma, head and neck, liver or kidney cancer. For the CDR3, the DNA is TGTGCCAGTACCGCCTCGGGTTTTTCTGAAGCTTTCTTT. Translation gives CASTASGFSEAFF.